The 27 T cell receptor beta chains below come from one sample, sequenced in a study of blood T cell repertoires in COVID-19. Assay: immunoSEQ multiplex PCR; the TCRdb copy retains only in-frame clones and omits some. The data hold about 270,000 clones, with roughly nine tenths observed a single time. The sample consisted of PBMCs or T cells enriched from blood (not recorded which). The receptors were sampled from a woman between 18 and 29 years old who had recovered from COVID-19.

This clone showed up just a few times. CDR3 sequence: CASSRDPPSGGAFGTDTQYF. The CDR3 nucleotides are TGTGCCAGCAGCCGCGACCCCCCTAGCGGGGGGGCTTTTGGCACAGATACGCAGTATTTT. The V and J genes are TRBV28 and TRBJ2-3; 12 bases align to TRBD2. The germline V gene encodes CDR1 MDHEN and CDR2 SYDVKM. The CDR3 sequence is 20 residues long. J gave up 1 base and V 6 bases, and 17 bases lay outside the gene matches.

CDR3 protein: CASSIDRTINEQFF. CDR3 DNA: TGTGCCAGTAGTATAGATCGGACTATCAATGAGCAGTTCTTC. The chain recombines TRBV19 with TRBJ2-1, with a tentative D call TRBD2 (6 bases). This CDR3 has 14 amino acids. CDR1 LNHDA and CDR2 SQIVND come from the germline V gene (reference sequence). Trimming removed 0 bases at V and 6 bases at J, with 9 bases between.

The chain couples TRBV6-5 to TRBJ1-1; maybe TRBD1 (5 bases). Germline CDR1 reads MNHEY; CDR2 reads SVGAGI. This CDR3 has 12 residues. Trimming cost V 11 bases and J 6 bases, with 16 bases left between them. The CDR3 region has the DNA TGTGCCGTAGGCAGGGTGGATTCTGAAGCTTTCTTT. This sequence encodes CAVGRVDSEAFF.

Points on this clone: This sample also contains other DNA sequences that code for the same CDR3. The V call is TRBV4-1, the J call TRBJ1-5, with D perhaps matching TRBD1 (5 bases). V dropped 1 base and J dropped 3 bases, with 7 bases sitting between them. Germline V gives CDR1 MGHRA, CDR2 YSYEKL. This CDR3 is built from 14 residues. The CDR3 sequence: CASSQGQINQPQHF. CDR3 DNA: TGCGCCAGCAGCCAAGGACAGATCAATCAGCCCCAGCATTTT.

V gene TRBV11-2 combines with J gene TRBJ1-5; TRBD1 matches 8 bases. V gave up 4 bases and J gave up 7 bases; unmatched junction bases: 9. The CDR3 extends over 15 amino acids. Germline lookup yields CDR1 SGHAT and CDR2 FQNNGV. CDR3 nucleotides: TGTGCCAGCAGCTCGACAGGGGCGATGGGGCAGCCCCAGCATTTT. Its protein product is CASSSTGAMGQPQHF. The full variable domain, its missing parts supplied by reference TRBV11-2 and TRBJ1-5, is EAGVAQSPRYKIIEKRQSVAFWCNPISGHATLYWYQQILGQGPKLLIQFQNNGVVDDSQLPKDRFSAERLKGVDSTLKIQPAKLEDSAVYLCASSSTGAMGQPQHFGDGTRLSIL.

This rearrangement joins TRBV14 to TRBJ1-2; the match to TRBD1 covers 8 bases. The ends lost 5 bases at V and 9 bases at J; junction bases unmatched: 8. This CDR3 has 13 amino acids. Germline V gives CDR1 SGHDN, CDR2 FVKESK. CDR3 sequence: CASSEGQGWSYTF. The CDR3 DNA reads TGTGCCAGCAGCGAAGGACAGGGCTGGAGCTACACCTTC.

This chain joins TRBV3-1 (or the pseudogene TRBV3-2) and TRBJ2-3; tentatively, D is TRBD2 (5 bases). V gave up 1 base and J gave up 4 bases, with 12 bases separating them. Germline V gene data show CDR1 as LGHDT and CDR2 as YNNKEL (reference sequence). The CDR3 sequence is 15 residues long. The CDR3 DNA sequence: TGTGCCAGCAGCCAAGGCCTTCCCGGGGCAGATACGCAGTATTTT. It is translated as CASSQGLPGADTQYF.

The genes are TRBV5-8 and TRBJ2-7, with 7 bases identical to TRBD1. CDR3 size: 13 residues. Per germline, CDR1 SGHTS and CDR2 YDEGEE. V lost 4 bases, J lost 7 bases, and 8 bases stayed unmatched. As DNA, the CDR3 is TGTGCCAGCAGCAAGACAGGGATTAGAGAGCAGTACTTC. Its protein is CASSKTGIREQYF.

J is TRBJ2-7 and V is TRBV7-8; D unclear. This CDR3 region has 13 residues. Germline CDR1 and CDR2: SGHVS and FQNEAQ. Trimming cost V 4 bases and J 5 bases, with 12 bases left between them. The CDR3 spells CASSSLRGDEQYF. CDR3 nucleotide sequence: TGTGCCAGCAGCTCATTAAGAGGCGACGAGCAGTACTTC.

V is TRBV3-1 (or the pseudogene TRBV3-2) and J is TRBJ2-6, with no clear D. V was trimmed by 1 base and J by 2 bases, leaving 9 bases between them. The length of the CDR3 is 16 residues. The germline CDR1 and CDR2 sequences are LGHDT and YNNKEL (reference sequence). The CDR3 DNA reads TGTGCCAGCAGCCAAGTTCTCGCGGCTGGGGCCAACGTCCTGACTTTC. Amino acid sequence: CASSQVLAAGANVLTF.

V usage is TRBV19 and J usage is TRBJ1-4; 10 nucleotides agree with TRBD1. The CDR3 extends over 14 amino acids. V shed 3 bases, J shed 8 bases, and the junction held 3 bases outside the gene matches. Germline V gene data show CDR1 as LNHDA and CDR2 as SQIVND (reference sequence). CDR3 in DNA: TGTGCCAGTAGTATCGGGACAGGGGACGAAAAACTGTTTTTT. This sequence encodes CASSIGTGDEKLFF.

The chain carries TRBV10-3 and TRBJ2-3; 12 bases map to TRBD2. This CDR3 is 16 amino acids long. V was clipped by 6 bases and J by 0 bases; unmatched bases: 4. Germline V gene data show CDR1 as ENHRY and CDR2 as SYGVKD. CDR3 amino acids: CAISGLAGSSTDTQYF. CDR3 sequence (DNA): TGTGCCATCAGCGGACTAGCGGGAAGCAGCACAGATACGCAGTATTTT.

CDR3 bases: TGTGCCAGCGGGGGGGAAACTTCGACCGAGCAGTACTTC. Protein: CASGGETSTEQYF. The chain joins TRBV2 to TRBJ2-7, with 7 bases aligning to TRBD2. Germline V gives CDR1 SNHLY, CDR2 FYNNEI. The J segment lost 6 bases and the V segment lost 8 bases, leaving 10 bases of the junction unmatched. The CDR3 covers 13 residues.

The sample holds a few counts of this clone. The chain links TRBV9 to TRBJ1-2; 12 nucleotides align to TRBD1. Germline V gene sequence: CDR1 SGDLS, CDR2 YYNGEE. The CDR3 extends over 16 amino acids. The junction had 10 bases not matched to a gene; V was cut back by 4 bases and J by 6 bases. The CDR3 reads CASSPRRDRGPDGYTF. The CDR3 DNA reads TGTGCCAGCAGCCCGAGGCGGGACAGGGGGCCGGATGGCTACACCTTC.

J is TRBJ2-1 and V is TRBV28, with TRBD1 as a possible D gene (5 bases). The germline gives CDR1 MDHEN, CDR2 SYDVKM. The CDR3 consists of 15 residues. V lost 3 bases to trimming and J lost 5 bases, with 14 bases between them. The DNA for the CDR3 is TGTGCCAGCAGTTTGGCACAGGCTTTCGACAATGAGCAGTTCTTC. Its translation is CASSLAQAFDNEQFF.

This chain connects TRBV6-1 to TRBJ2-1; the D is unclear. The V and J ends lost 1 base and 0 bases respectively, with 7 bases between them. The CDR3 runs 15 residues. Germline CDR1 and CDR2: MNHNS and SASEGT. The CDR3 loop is CASSEGVYSYNEQFF. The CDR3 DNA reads TGTGCCAGCAGTGAAGGAGTATACTCCTACAATGAGCAGTTCTTC.

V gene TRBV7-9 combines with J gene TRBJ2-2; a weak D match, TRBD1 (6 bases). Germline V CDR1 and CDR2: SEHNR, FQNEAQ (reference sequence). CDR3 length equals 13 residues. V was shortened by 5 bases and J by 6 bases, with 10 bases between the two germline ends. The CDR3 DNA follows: TGTGCCAGCAGCCCACAGGGCGCCGGGGAGCTGTTTTTT. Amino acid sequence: CASSPQGAGELFF.

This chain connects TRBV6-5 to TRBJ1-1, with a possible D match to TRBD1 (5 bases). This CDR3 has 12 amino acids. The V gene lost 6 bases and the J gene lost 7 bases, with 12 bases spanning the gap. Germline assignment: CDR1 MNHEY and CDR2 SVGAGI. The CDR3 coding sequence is TGTGCCAGCAGCCTCGTGGGGGGTGAAGCTTTCTTT. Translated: CASSLVGGEAFF.

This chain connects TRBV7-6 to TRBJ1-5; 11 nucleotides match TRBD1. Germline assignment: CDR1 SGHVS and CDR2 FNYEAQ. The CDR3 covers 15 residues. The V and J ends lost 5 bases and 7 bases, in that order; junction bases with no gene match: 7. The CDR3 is CASSTGQGGGQPQHF. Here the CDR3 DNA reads TGTGCCAGCAGCACGGGACAGGGGGGAGGACAGCCCCAGCATTTT.

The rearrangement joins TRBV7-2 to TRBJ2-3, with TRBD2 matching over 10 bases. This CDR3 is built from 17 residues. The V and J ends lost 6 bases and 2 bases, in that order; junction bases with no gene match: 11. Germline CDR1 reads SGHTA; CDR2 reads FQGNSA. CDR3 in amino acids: CASRFQASGGNTDTQYF. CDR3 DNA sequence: TGTGCCAGCAGATTCCAGGCTAGCGGGGGTAACACAGATACGCAGTATTTT. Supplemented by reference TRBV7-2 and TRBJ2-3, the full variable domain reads GAGVSQSPSNKVTEKGKDVELRCDPISGHTALYWYRQSLGQGLEFLIYFQGNSAPDKSGLPSDRFSAERTGGSVSTLTIQRTQQEDSAVYLCASRFQASGGNTDTQYFGPGTRLTVL.

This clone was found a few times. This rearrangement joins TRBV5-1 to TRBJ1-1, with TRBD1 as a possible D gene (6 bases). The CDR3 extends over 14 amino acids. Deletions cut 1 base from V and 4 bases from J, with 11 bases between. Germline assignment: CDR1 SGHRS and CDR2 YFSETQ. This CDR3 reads CASSLRAGATEAFF. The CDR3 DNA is TGCGCCAGCAGCTTGAGGGCGGGGGCCACTGAAGCTTTCTTT.

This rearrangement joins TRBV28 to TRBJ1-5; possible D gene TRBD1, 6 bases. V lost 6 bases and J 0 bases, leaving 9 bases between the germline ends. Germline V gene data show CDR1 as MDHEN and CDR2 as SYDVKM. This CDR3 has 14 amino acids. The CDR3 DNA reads TGTGCCAGCAGGACGACAGGTAGCAATCAGCCCCAGCATTTT. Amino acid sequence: CASRTTGSNQPQHF.

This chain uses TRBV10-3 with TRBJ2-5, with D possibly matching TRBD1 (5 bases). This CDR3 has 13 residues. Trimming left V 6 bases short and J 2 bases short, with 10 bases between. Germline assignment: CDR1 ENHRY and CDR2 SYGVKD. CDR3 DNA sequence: TGTGCCATCAGCAGGGATCCACAAGAGACCCAGTACTTC. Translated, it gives CAISRDPQETQYF.

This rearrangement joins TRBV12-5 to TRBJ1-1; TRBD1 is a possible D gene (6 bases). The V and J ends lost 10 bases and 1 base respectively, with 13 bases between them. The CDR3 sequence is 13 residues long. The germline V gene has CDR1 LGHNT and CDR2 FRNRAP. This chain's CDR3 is CATKGHTNTEAFF. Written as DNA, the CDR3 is TGTGCTACCAAGGGACACACGAACACTGAAGCTTTCTTT.

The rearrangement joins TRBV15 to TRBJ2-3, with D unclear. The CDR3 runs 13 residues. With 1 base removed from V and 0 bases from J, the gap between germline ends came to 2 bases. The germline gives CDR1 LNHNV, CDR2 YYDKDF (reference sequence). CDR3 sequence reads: CATSRASTDTQYF. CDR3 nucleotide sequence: TGTGCCACCAGCAGAGCTAGCACAGATACGCAGTATTTT.

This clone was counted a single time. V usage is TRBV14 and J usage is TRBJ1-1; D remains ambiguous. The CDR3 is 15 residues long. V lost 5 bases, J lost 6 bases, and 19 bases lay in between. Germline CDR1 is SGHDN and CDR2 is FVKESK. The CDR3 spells CASSAQGGPYPEAFF. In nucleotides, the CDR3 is TGTGCCAGCAGCGCCCAAGGCGGCCCCTACCCTGAAGCTTTCTTT. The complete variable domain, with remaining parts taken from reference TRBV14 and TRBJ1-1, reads EAGVTQFPSHSVIEKGQTVTLRCDPISGHDNLYWYRRVMGKEIKFLLHFVKESKQDESGMPNNRFLAERTGGTYSTLKVQPAELEDSGVYFCASSAQGGPYPEAFFGQGTRLTVV.

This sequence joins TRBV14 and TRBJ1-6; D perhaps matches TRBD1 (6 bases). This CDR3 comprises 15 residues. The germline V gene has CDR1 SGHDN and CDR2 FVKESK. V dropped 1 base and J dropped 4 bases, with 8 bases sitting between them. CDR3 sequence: CASSQVQGYNSPLHF. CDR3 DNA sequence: TGTGCCAGCAGCCAAGTGCAGGGGTATAATTCACCCCTCCACTTT. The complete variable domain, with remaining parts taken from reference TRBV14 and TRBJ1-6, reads EAGVTQFPSHSVIEKGQTVTLRCDPISGHDNLYWYRRVMGKEIKFLLHFVKESKQDESGMPNNRFLAERTGGTYSTLKVQPAELEDSGVYFCASSQVQGYNSPLHFGNGTRLTVT.